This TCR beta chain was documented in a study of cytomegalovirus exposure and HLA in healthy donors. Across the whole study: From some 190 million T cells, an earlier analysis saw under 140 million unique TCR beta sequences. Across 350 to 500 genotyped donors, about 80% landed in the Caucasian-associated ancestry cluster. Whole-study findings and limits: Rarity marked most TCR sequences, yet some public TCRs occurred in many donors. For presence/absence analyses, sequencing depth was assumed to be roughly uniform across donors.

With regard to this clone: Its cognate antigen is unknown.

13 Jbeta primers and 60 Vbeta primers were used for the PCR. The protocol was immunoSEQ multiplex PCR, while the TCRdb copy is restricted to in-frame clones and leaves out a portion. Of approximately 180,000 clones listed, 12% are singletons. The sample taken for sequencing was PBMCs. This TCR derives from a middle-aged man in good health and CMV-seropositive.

The CDR3 protein is CSVGGGGSTDTQYF. CDR3 nucleotide sequence: TGCAGCGTTGGGGGCGGGGGTAGCACAGATACGCAGTATTTT. V and J are TRBV29-1 and TRBJ2-3, with TRBD2 identical over 7 bases. Germline V CDR1 and CDR2: SQVTM, ANQGSEA. There are 14 residues in the CDR3. V lost 4 bases, J lost 0 bases, and 4 bases stayed unmatched.